The 20 T cell receptor beta chains given below trace back to one sample, sequenced in a study of CD8 T cells in Susac syndrome. With random hexamers, roughly 0.5 to 1 ug RNA was reverse transcribed. TCRdb reanalysed the immunoSEQ multiplex PCR reads using MiXCR and keeps one entry per CDR3 protein. The top ten clones hold 0.099% of a sample with some 180,000 distinct CDR3 sequences, roughly 94% of them seen once. Sequenced sample: CD4+ T cells from PBMCs. All receptors come from a human donor with Susac syndrome.

This chain links TRBV5-4 with TRBJ2-5, with TRBD2 as a possible D gene (5 bases). V gave up 0 bases and J gave up 2 bases, with 8 bases separating them. This CDR3 is 14 amino acids long. Germline CDR1 reads SGHNT; CDR2 reads YYREEE (reference sequence). The CDR3 here is CASSLVSGQETQYF. The CDR3 DNA sequence: TGTGCCAGCAGCTTGGTGTCGGGGCAAGAGACCCAGTACTTC. The full variable domain, in which reference TRBV5-4 and TRBJ2-5 provide the parts outside the CDR3, is ETGVTQSPTHLIKTRGQQVTLRCSSQSGHNTVSWYQQALGQGPQFIFQYYREEENGRGNFPPRFSGLQFPNYSSELNVNALELDDSALYLCASSLVSGQETQYFGPGTRLLVL.

The chain is built from TRBV28 and TRBJ1-5, with D tentatively TRBD1 (5 bases). This CDR3 is built from 15 residues. V gave up 3 bases and J gave up 5 bases, with 14 bases separating them. Germline V gene data show CDR1 as MDHEN and CDR2 as SYDVKM. CDR3 amino acids: CASSFGASVDQPQHF. CDR3 in DNA: TGTGCCAGCAGTTTTGGGGCCTCGGTAGATCAGCCCCAGCATTTT.

This clonotype has just one count. The chain joins TRBV9 to TRBJ2-5; 10 bases agree with TRBD1. The trim removed 0 bases at V and 4 bases at J, leaving 3 bases unmatched. Per the germline V gene, CDR1 is SGDLS and CDR2 is YYNGEE. CDR3 length: 15 amino acids. CDR3 bases: TGTGCCAGCAGCGTAGCCGGGACAGGGGCAGAGACCCAGTACTTC. Translated, it gives CASSVAGTGAETQYF.

The chain carries TRBV19 and TRBJ2-1; D uncertain. Between the trimmed V and J ends, which lost 5 bases and 6 bases, there was a span of 5 bases. The CDR3 extends over 11 amino acids. CDR1 LNHDA and CDR2 SQIVND come from the germline V gene (reference sequence). DNA of the CDR3: TGTGCCAGTAGTTTGGTCAATGAGCAGTTCTTC. Protein: CASSLVNEQFF.

This chain connects TRBV30 to TRBJ2-1; 10 bases are shared with TRBD2. This CDR3 has 15 amino acids. Germline values: CDR1 GTSNPN, CDR2 SVGIG (reference sequence). The junction had 6 bases not matched to a gene; V was cut back by 5 bases and J by 2 bases. The CDR3 loop reads CAWSASGGPYNEQFF. DNA of the CDR3: TGTGCCTGGTCGGCTAGCGGGGGACCCTACAATGAGCAGTTCTTC.

The chain recombines TRBV5-1 with TRBJ1-3; D not certain. The CDR3 is 15 residues long. V lost 1 base and J lost 3, with 11 bases in between. From germline, CDR1 is SGHRS and CDR2 YFSETQ. CDR3 residues: CASSLSQENGNTIYF. In DNA, the CDR3 is TGCGCCAGCAGCTTGTCCCAGGAAAATGGAAACACCATATATTTT.

The chain couples TRBV6-5 to TRBJ2-2, with D tentatively TRBD1 or TRBD2 (6 bases each). Germline V gene data show CDR1 as MNHEY and CDR2 as SVGAGI. This CDR3 comprises 14 residues. Trimming removed 8 bases at V and 6 bases at J, with 16 bases between. The CDR3 DNA follows: TGTGCCAGCGCCAGGGGACTTCACTCCGGGGAGCTGTTTTTT. Translation gives CASARGLHSGELFF.

V is TRBV2 and J is TRBJ2-3; 10 bases fit TRBD2. Germline lookup yields CDR1 SNHLY and CDR2 FYNNEI. After removal of 1 base from V and 5 bases from J, the junction contained 3 bases not matched to a gene. This CDR3 spans 15 amino acids. This chain's CDR3 is CASSEGLAGVDTQYF. DNA of the CDR3: TGTGCCAGCAGTGAAGGGCTAGCGGGAGTAGATACGCAGTATTTT.

The chain uses TRBV2 and TRBJ2-1; 8 bases map to TRBD1. Germline CDR1 reads SNHLY; CDR2 reads FYNNEI. V shed 4 bases and J 7 bases; nucleotides not matched to a gene: 6. The CDR3 is 14 amino acids. The CDR3 here is CASSARTGRNEQFF. DNA for the CDR3: TGTGCCAGCAGTGCCAGGACAGGGAGAAATGAGCAGTTCTTC. Together with reference TRBV2 and TRBJ2-1, the CDR3 gives the full variable domain: EPEVTQTPSHQVTQMGQEVILRCVPISNHLYFYWYRQILGQKVEFLVSFYNNEISEKSEIFDDQFSVERPDGSNFTLKIRSTKLEDSAMYFCASSARTGRNEQFFGPGTRLTVL.

V is TRBV3-1 and J is TRBJ2-7, with 12 bases that match TRBD2. Unmatched junction bases numbered 3, after V lost 0 bases and J lost 0 bases. Germline CDR1 is LGHDT and CDR2 is YNNKEL (reference sequence). The CDR3 spans 17 residues. The chain's CDR3 is CASSQDGLAGISYEQYF. The CDR3 nucleotides are TGTGCCAGCAGCCAAGATGGACTAGCGGGAATCTCCTACGAGCAGTACTTC.

This chain connects TRBV5-1 to TRBJ1-2; 10 bases are a match to TRBD1. The junction had 4 bases not matched to a gene; V was cut back by 1 base and J by 7 bases. This CDR3 is built from 14 residues. Germline V gene lookup returns CDR1 SGHRS and CDR2 YFSETQ. The CDR3 nucleotides read TGCGCCAGCAGCTTGTCCGGGACAGGGGTTGGCTACACCTTC. Encoded protein: CASSLSGTGVGYTF.

This chain links TRBV27 with TRBJ1-6, with TRBD1 matching over 7 bases. V was clipped by 3 bases and J by 10 bases; unmatched bases: 12. The CDR3 is 16 amino acids. The germline V gene has CDR1 MNHEY and CDR2 SMNVEV (reference sequence). CDR3: CASSLVFGTVESPLHF. Written as DNA, the CDR3 is TGTGCCAGCAGTTTGGTTTTCGGGACAGTAGAGTCACCCCTCCACTTT.

The chain recombines TRBV7-2 with TRBJ2-7; 13 bases map to TRBD2. This CDR3 comprises 15 residues. V dropped 2 bases and J dropped 2; count of bases not matched to a gene: 0. The germline V gene has CDR1 SGHTA and CDR2 FQGNSA. The CDR3 DNA is TGTGCCAGCAGCTTAACTAGCGGGGGGGCCTACGAGCAGTACTTC. Translating gives CASSLTSGGAYEQYF.

The chain uses TRBV30 and TRBJ2-3; no clear D gene. Germline-derived CDR1 and CDR2 are GTSNPN and SVGIG (reference sequence). The V end lost 3 bases, the J end lost 2 bases, and 18 bases lay between the germline ends. The CDR3 extends over 16 amino acids. The CDR3: CAWRIPRSRFTDTQYF. DNA of the CDR3: TGTGCCTGGAGGATCCCTAGATCGCGGTTCACAGATACGCAGTATTTT.

The chain uses TRBV7-2 and TRBJ2-7; D is uncertain. Germline values: CDR1 SGHTA, CDR2 FQGNSA. This CDR3 contains 14 residues. The ends were cut back, 4 bases at V and 0 bases at J, with 10 bases in the middle. The CDR3 sequence is CASSSRYSSYEQYF. CDR3 DNA sequence: TGTGCCAGCAGCTCCCGTTATAGCTCCTACGAGCAGTACTTC.

The chain joins TRBV30 to TRBJ1-5, with a weak D call TRBD1 (5 bases). This CDR3 region has 14 residues. Germline assignment: CDR1 GTSNPN and CDR2 SVGIG (reference sequence). Trimming left V 2 bases short and J 6 bases short, with 14 bases between. CDR3 DNA: TGTGCCTGGAGTAGTACGGGACTCATTCAGCCCCAGCATTTT. It specifies CAWSSTGLIQPQHF.

V usage is TRBV12-3 or TRBV12-4 and J usage is TRBJ2-3, with 7 bases identical to TRBD2. The J segment lost 4 bases and the V segment lost 1 base, leaving 8 bases of the junction unmatched. This CDR3 contains 16 residues. The DNA of the CDR3 is TGTGCCAGCAGTTTAGGGGGACGGGGAGGGGCAGATACGCAGTATTTT. This sequence encodes CASSLGGRGGADTQYF.

This chain uses TRBV7-6 with TRBJ1-3; TRBD1 agrees at 7 bases. The CDR3 has 15 residues. Losses at the gene ends were 4 bases for V and 4 bases for J; bases not matched to a gene: 7. Germline V gives CDR1 SGHVS, CDR2 FNYEAQ. The CDR3 sequence is CASSSDRVVGNTIYF. The CDR3 DNA is TGTGCCAGCAGCTCCGACAGGGTTGTCGGAAACACCATATATTTT.

This chain links TRBV30 with TRBJ1-5; no firm D call. The CDR3 has 12 amino acids. The germline V gene has CDR1 GTSNPN and CDR2 SVGIG (reference sequence). Trimming pared 5 bases from V and 2 bases from J, leaving 7 bases between. The CDR3 region is CAWGGGNQPQHF. The CDR3 DNA is TGTGCCTGGGGTGGGGGCAATCAGCCCCAGCATTTT.

J is TRBJ1-5 and V is TRBV21-1; the table gives TRBD1 as D, unverified against the DNA. TRBV21-1 is termed a pseudogene. This CDR3 has 14 residues. In nucleotides, the CDR3 is TGTGCCAGCAGCAGCCAGGGAGTGTATCAGCCCCAGCATTTT. Translated: CASSSQGVYQPQHF.